This entry features one T cell receptor beta chain sequence. What it binds is unknown. These data come from a study of neurological immune-mediated disorders. Findings of the study overall: Expanded clones shared no CDR3 amino acid sequences across subjects, suggesting private repertoires in all groups.

J gave up 5 bases and V 4 bases, and 9 bases lay outside the gene matches. Germline V gives CDR1 LNHDA, CDR2 SQIVND (reference sequence). The CDR3 loop spans 17 amino acids. Libraries from sorted cells used about a million T cells (CD4+ or CD8+). 5'RACE with 10-nucleotide random UMIs produced the cDNA. TCRdb used MiXCR to reprocess the 5' RACE reads, holding one entry per CDR3 protein. The sample consists of under 35,000 distinct CDR3 sequences, under 25% of them appearing once. The sequence came from a man aged 45 to 65 with HTLV-1-associated myelopathy (HAM/TSP). The chain links TRBV19 to TRBJ2-2, with 11 bases that match TRBD1. Sequencing used CD4+ T cells from blood. The chain's CDR3 is CASSTRDRGGRTGELFF. The DNA of the CDR3 is TGTGCCAGTAGTACCCGGGACAGGGGGGGAAGGACCGGGGAGCTGTTTTTT.